This T cell receptor beta chain appears in the sequencing data of a study of radiotherapy plus CTLA-4 blockade in lung cancer. Study details: There were objective responses in over 15% of patients, and around 31% had disease control.

In regard to this clone: Antigen specificity is unknown.

The CDR3 runs to 13 residues. Trimming removed 6 bases from V and 4 bases from J, with 10 bases in between. Germline CDR1 SGHNT, CDR2 YENEEA. Overall study results and limits: TCR clones from tumors expanded in blood after radiotherapy plus ipilimumab. Dynamics of early blood T cell clones, together with interferon-beta, were reportedly the best predictors of response.

Libraries were prepared by immunoSEQ multiplex PCR; TCRdb keeps only in-frame clonotypes and omits some of them. This table has around 44,000 clones, around 88% appearing once. The origin of this receptor is a human donor with non-small cell lung cancer that progressed on radiotherapy plus ipilimumab. Some clones in this sample may be carry-over from other donors' samples. Sequenced material: peripheral blood, taken from a patient treated with radiotherapy plus ipilimumab. This chain connects TRBV11-3 to TRBJ2-1; D is unclear. The CDR3 nucleotides read TGTGCCAGCAGTTCAGACACGTACAATGAGCAGTTCTTC. Its translation is CASSSDTYNEQFF.